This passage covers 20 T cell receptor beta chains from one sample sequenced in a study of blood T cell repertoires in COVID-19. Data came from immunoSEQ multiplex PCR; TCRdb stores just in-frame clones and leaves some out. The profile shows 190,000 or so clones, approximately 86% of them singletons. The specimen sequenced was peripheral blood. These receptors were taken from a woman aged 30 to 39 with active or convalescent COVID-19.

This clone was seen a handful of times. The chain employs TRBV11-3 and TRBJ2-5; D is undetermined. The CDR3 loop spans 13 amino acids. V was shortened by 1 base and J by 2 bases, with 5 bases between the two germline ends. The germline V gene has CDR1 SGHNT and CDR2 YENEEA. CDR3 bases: TGTGCCAGCAGCTTAGGCACTCAAGAGACCCAGTACTTC. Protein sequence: CASSLGTQETQYF. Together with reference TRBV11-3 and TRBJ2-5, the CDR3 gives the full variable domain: EAGVVQSPRYKIIEKKQPVAFWCNPISGHNTLYWYLQNLGQGPELLIRYENEEAVDDSQLPKDRFSAERLKGVDSTLKIQPAELGDSAVYLCASSLGTQETQYFGPGTRLLVL.

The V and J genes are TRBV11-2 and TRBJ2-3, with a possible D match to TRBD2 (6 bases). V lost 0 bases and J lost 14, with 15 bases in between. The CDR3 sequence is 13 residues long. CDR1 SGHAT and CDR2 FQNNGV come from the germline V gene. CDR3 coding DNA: TGTGCCAGCAGCTTAGATACGGGGACTCAACCGTATTTT. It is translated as CASSLDTGTQPYF.

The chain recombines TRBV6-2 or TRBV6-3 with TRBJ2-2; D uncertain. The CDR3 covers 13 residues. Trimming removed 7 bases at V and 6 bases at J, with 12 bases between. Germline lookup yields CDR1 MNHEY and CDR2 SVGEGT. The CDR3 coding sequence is TGTGCCAGCACCCCGCTAGTAGCCGGGGAGCTGTTTTTT. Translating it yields CASTPLVAGELFF.

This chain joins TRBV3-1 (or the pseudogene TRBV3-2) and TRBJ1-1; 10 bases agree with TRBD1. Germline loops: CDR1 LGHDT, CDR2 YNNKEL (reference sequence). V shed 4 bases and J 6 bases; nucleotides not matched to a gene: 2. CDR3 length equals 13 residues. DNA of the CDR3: TGTGCCAGCAGCCGGGACAGGGGCTCTGAAGCTTTCTTT. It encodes CASSRDRGSEAFF.

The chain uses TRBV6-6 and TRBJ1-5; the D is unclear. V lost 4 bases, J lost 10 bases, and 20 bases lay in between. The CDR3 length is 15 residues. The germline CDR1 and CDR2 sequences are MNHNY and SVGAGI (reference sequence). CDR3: CASSSDGIAAVPQHF. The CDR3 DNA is TGTGCCAGCAGTTCGGACGGAATAGCGGCCGTACCCCAGCATTTT.

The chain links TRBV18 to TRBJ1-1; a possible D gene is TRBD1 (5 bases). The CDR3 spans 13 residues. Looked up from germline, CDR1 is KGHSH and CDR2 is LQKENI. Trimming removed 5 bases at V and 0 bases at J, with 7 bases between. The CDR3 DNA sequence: TGTGCCAGCTCAGAGACAGTGAACACTGAAGCTTTCTTT. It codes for CASSETVNTEAFF. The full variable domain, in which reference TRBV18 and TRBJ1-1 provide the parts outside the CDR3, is NAGVMQNPRHLVRRRGQEARLRCSPMKGHSHVYWYRQLPEEGLKFMVYLQKENIIDESGMPKERFSAEFPKEGPSILRIQQVVRGDSAAYFCASSETVNTEAFFGQGTRLTVV.

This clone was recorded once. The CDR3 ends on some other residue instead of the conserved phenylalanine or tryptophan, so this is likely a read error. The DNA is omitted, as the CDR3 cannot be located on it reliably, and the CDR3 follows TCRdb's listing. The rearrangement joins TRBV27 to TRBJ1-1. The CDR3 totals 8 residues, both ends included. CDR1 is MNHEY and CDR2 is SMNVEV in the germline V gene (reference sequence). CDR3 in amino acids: CASSPGGV.

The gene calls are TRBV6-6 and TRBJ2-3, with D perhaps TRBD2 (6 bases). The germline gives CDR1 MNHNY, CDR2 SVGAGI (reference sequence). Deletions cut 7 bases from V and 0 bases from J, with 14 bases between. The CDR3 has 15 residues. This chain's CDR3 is CASTTRGTSTDTQYF. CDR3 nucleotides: TGTGCCAGCACTACCCGGGGGACTAGCACAGATACGCAGTATTTT.

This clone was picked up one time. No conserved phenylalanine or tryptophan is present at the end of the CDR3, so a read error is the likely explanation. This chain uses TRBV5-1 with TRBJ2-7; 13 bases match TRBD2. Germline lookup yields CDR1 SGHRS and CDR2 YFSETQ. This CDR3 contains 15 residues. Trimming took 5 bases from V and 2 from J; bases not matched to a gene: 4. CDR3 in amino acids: CASRTGTSGTYEQYL. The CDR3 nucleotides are TGCGCCAGCAGAACCGGGACTAGCGGGACCTACGAGCAGTACCTC.

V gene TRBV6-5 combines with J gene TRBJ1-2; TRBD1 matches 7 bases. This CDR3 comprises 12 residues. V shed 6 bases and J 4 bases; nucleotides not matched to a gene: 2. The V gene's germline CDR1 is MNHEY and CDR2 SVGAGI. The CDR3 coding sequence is TGTGCCAGCAGAGGGGACAGCTATGGCTACACCTTC. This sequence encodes CASRGDSYGYTF.

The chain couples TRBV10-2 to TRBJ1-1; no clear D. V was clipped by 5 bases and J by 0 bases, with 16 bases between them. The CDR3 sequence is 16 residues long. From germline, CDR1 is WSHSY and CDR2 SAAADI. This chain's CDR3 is CASSTPVLPLNTEAFF. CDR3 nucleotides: TGCGCCAGCAGTACGCCAGTTCTTCCTTTGAACACTGAAGCTTTCTTT.

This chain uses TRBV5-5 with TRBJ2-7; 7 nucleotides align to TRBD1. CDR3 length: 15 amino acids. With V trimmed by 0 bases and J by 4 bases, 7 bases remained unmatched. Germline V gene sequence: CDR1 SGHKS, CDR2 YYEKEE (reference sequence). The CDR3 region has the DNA TGTGCCAGCAGCTTGGCGTTGACAGGGACGTACGAGCAGTACTTC. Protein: CASSLALTGTYEQYF.

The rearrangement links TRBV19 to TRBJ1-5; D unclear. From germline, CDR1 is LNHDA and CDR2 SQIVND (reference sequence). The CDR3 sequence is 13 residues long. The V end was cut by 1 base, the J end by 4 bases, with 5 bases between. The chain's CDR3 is CASSIGKNQPQHF. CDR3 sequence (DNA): TGTGCCAGTAGTATAGGTAAAAATCAGCCCCAGCATTTT.

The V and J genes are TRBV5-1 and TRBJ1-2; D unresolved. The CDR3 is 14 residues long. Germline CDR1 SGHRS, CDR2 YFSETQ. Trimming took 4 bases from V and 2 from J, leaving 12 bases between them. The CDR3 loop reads CASSLAGINYGYTF. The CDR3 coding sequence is TGCGCCAGCAGCCTCGCGGGGATAAACTATGGCTACACCTTC.

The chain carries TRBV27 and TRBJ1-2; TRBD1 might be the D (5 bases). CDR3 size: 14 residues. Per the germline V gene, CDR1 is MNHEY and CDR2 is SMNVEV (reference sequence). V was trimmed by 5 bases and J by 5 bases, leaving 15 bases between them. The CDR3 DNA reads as TGTGCCAGCAGTCCCCGTCCAGGGATGTATGGCTACACCTTC. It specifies CASSPRPGMYGYTF.

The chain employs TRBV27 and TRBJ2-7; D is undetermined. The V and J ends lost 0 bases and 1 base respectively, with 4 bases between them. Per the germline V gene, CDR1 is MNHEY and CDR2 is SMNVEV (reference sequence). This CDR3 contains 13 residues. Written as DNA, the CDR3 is TGTGCCAGCAGTTTATCGGCTTCCTACGAGCAGTACTTC. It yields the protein CASSLSASYEQYF.

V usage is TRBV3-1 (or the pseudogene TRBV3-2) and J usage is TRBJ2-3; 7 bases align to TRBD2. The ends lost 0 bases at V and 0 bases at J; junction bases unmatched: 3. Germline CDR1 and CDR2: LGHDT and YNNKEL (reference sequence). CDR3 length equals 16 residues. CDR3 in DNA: TGTGCCAGCAGCCAAGAGGCGGGACTAAGCACAGATACGCAGTATTTT. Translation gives CASSQEAGLSTDTQYF.

CDR3 nucleotide sequence: TGTGCCAGCAGCTTACGGACCGGGACAGGGGGCTACGAGCAGTACTTC. Amino acids: CASSLRTGTGGYEQYF. This chain connects TRBV11-2 to TRBJ2-7, with TRBD1 matching over 11 bases. V lost 2 bases and J lost 3; bases outside the gene matches: 6. CDR1 is SGHAT and CDR2 is FQNNGV in the germline V gene. The CDR3 spans 16 residues.

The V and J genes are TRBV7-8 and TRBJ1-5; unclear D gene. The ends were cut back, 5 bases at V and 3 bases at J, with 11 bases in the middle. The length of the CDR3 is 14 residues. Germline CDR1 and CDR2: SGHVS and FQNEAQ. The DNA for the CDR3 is TGTGCCAGCAGCCCGGGGAGGGTCAATCAGCCCCAGCATTTT. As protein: CASSPGRVNQPQHF.

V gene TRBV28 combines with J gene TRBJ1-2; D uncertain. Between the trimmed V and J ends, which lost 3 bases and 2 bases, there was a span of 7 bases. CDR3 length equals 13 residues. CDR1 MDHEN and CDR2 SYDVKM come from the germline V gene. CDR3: CASSFSRNYGYTF. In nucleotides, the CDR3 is TGTGCCAGCAGTTTTTCTAGGAACTATGGCTACACCTTC.